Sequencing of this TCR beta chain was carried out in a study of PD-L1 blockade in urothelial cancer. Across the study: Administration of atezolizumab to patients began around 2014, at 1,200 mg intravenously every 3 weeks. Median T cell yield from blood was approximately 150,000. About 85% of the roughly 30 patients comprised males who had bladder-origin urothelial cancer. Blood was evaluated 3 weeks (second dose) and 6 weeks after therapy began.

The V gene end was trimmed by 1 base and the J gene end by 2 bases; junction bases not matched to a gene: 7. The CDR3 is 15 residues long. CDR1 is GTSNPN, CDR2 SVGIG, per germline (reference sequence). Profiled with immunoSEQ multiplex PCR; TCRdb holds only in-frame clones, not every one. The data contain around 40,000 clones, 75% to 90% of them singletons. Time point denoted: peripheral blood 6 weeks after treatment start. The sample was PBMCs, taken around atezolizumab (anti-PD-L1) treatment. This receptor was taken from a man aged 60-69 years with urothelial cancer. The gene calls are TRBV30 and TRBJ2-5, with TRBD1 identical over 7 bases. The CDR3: CAWSALGQVQETQYF. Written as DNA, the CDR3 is TGTGCCTGGAGTGCACTAGGACAGGTTCAAGAGACCCAGTACTTC.